This passage covers 25 T cell receptor beta chains from one sample sequenced in a study of shared clonotypes between healthy human individuals. Sequenced by immunoSEQ multiplex PCR; TCRdb stores in-frame clones only, minus some. The table has 2 million to 2.5 million clones, under 97% seen once. Input material: naive CD4+ T cells sorted from blood. Documented subset: CD45RA+ positively selected. Every receptor here comes from a man younger than 35 in good health.

This clone was observed once. The chain couples TRBV2 to TRBJ2-7; TRBD2 aligns across 9 bases. CDR1 SNHLY and CDR2 FYNNEI come from the germline V gene. J lost 4 bases, V lost 4 bases, and 8 bases had no gene match. The CDR3 spans 15 residues. The DNA of the CDR3 is TGTGCCAGCAGTGCCCGACTAGCGGCCGGTTACGAGCAGTACTTC. This codes for CASSARLAAGYEQYF.

The CDR3 coding sequence is TGTGCCAGCAGTTACTCGCCGCGAACCTCTGGAAACACCATATATTTT. Amino acid sequence: CASSYSPRTSGNTIYF. The rearrangement uses TRBV6-5 and TRBJ1-3; D is undetermined. There are 16 residues in the CDR3. With 0 bases removed from V and 0 bases from J, the gap between germline ends came to 9 bases. Germline values: CDR1 MNHEY, CDR2 SVGAGI.

About this clone: Other DNA sequences in this sample translate to the same CDR3. The V call is TRBV7-2, the J call TRBJ2-3; D unresolved. Germline-derived CDR1 and CDR2 are SGHTA and FQGNSA. V gave up 1 base and J gave up 1 base, with 6 bases separating them. This CDR3 spans 14 amino acids. The CDR3 coding sequence is TGTGCCAGCAGCTTAGTCGGCGGCACAGATACGCAGTATTTT. Residues: CASSLVGGTDTQYF. The complete variable domain, with remaining parts taken from reference TRBV7-2 and TRBJ2-3, reads GAGVSQSPSNKVTEKGKDVELRCDPISGHTALYWYRQSLGQGLEFLIYFQGNSAPDKSGLPSDRFSAERTGGSVSTLTIQRTQQEDSAVYLCASSLVGGTDTQYFGPGTRLTVL.

The chain couples TRBV4-1 to TRBJ1-4; D is perhaps TRBD1 (5 bases). The germline V gene encodes CDR1 MGHRA and CDR2 YSYEKL. This CDR3 has 19 residues. Trimming removed 3 bases from V and 0 bases from J, with 20 bases in between. Here the CDR3 DNA reads TGCGCCAGCAGCCACGGGGGTCGAGGCGTCACTGCAACTAATGAAAAACTGTTTTTT. Residues: CASSHGGRGVTATNEKLFF.

The CDR3 loop is CASSKDRGDQPQHF. The CDR3 region has the DNA TGTGCCAGCAGTAAAGACAGGGGTGATCAGCCCCAGCATTTT. The V gene is TRBV6-5, the J gene TRBJ1-5; 8 bases are a match to TRBD1. Germline CDR1 MNHEY, CDR2 SVGAGI. This CDR3 is built from 14 residues. Losses at the gene ends were 5 bases for V and 5 bases for J; bases not matched to a gene: 5.

J is TRBJ2-5 and V is TRBV9, with a tentative D call TRBD1 (6 bases). The end of the DNA is better explained by TRBJ2-7, so the J call may be wrong. In germline, CDR1 is SGDLS, CDR2 YYNGEE. This CDR3 has 15 amino acids. Written as DNA, the CDR3 is TGTGCCAGCAGCGTAGCCGCAGGGCAGGGGTACGAGCAGTACTTC. It codes for CASSVAAGQGYEQYF.

This clone was detected only once. The chain uses TRBV25-1 and TRBJ2-7; D perhaps matches TRBD2 (5 bases). The CDR3 loop spans 13 amino acids. Germline V gene data show CDR1 as MGHDK and CDR2 as SYGVNS. V lost 1 base and J 5 bases, leaving 9 bases between the germline ends. The CDR3 loop reads CASSEWSGDEQYF. The CDR3 nucleotides are TGTGCCAGCAGTGAATGGAGCGGAGACGAGCAGTACTTC.

As regards this clone: The same CDR3 is also encoded by other DNA sequences in this sample. This chain links TRBV18 with TRBJ2-7; 7 nucleotides match TRBD1. The CDR3 loop spans 14 amino acids. J gave up 3 bases and V 4 bases, and 6 bases lay outside the gene matches. The germline V gene has CDR1 KGHSH and CDR2 LQKENI. CDR3 loop: CASSLRQGSYEQYF. The CDR3 DNA reads as TGTGCCAGCTCACTCCGACAGGGTAGCTACGAGCAGTACTTC.

The chain has TRBV7-8 and TRBJ1-2, with TRBD1 matching 8 bases. The CDR3 has 13 amino acids. Germline assignment: CDR1 SGHVS and CDR2 FQNEAQ. V was clipped by 5 bases and J by 8 bases; unmatched bases: 7. The CDR3 reads CASSHTTGVGYTF. CDR3 in DNA: TGTGCCAGCAGCCACACGACAGGGGTGGGCTACACCTTC.

V usage is TRBV27 and J usage is TRBJ2-7, with TRBD1 matching over 7 bases. The J segment lost 0 bases and the V segment lost 4 bases, leaving 6 bases of the junction unmatched. Germline V gene lookup returns CDR1 MNHEY and CDR2 SMNVEV (reference sequence). CDR3 size: 15 residues. The CDR3 region has the DNA TGTGCCAGCAGTTCAGGACAGGTCTACTCCTACGAGCAGTACTTC. This sequence encodes CASSSGQVYSYEQYF.

The chain is built from TRBV7-2 and TRBJ2-6, with D possibly being TRBD1 (6 bases). In germline, CDR1 is SGHTA, CDR2 FQGNSA. The CDR3 contains 15 residues. The V and J ends lost 4 bases and 4 bases respectively, with 11 bases between them. CDR3 nucleotide sequence: TGTGCCAGCAGCTCCCACAGGGCCGGGGCCAACGTCCTGACTTTC. It encodes CASSSHRAGANVLTF.

The chain uses TRBV7-2 and TRBJ2-5; TRBD2 might be the D (5 bases). The germline V and J ends were trimmed by 4 bases and 4 bases, with 10 bases remaining between them. This CDR3 spans 13 amino acids. CDR1 SGHTA and CDR2 FQGNSA come from the germline V gene. The CDR3 DNA sequence: TGTGCCAGCAGCTCGGGGATCCGAGAGACCCAGTACTTC. This gives the protein CASSSGIRETQYF.

This sequence joins TRBV10-3 and TRBJ2-5, with a tentative D call TRBD2 (5 bases). With 4 bases removed from V and 2 bases from J, the gap between germline ends came to 11 bases. The CDR3 covers 14 residues. Germline V CDR1 and CDR2: ENHRY, SYGVKD. CDR3 sequence (DNA): TGTGCCATCAGTGCAGGACGAGGGCAAGAGACCCAGTACTTC. It yields the protein CAISAGRGQETQYF.

The chain combines TRBV15 with TRBJ1-4; D not certain. With 0 bases removed from V and 7 bases from J, the gap between germline ends came to 12 bases. The CDR3 is made up of 15 amino acids. Germline V lookup: CDR1 LNHNV, CDR2 YYDKDF (reference sequence). CDR3: CATSRDGRTGEKLFF. DNA of the CDR3: TGTGCCACCAGCAGAGATGGGAGGACGGGTGAAAAACTGTTTTTT. Looking up the rest from reference TRBV15 and TRBJ1-4 gives the full variable domain: DAMVIQNPRYQVTQFGKPVTLSCSQTLNHNVMYWYQQKSSQAPKLLFHYYDKDFNNEADTPDNFQSRRPNTSFCFLDIRSPGLGDTAMYLCATSRDGRTGEKLFFGSGTQLSVL.

The chain carries TRBV5-4 and TRBJ1-4; D unresolved. V lost 2 bases and J lost 3, with 11 bases in between. The CDR3 totals 15 residues. Germline V gives CDR1 SGHNT, CDR2 YYREEE (reference sequence). In DNA, the CDR3 is TGTGCCAGCAGCTTATCACCAGTTTCTAATGAAAAACTGTTTTTT. It is translated as CASSLSPVSNEKLFF.

The genes are TRBV2 and TRBJ2-7; possibly TRBD1 for D (6 bases). Trimming took off 5 bases at V and 5 bases at J, with 16 bases between the two ends. The CDR3 is 14 residues long. The germline CDR1 and CDR2 sequences are SNHLY and FYNNEI. CDR3: CASSLNRVAHEQYF. In nucleotides, the CDR3 is TGTGCCAGCAGTTTAAACAGGGTTGCCCACGAGCAGTACTTC.

A single count supports this clone. This rearrangement joins TRBV4-1 to TRBJ1-5; D is unresolved. The germline gives CDR1 MGHRA, CDR2 YSYEKL. The germline V and J ends were trimmed by 0 bases and 2 bases, with 8 bases remaining between them. CDR3 size: 15 residues. CDR3: CASSQELRGNQPQHF. The CDR3 DNA follows: TGCGCCAGCAGCCAAGAACTGAGAGGCAATCAGCCCCAGCATTTT.

For this clone: The sample carries other DNA sequences with the same CDR3. The V and J genes are TRBV18 and TRBJ2-7; D is possibly TRBD1 (5 bases). Germline assignment: CDR1 KGHSH and CDR2 LQKENI. The CDR3 is 13 residues long. V dropped 3 bases and J dropped 7 bases, with 13 bases sitting between them. As DNA, the CDR3 is TGTGCCAGCTCACCGGGCCAGGGCAGTGAGCAGTACTTC. The encoded protein is CASSPGQGSEQYF. Full variable domain (rest looked up from reference TRBV18 and TRBJ2-7): NAGVMQNPRHLVRRRGQEARLRCSPMKGHSHVYWYRQLPEEGLKFMVYLQKENIIDESGMPKERFSAEFPKEGPSILRIQQVVRGDSAAYFCASSPGQGSEQYFGPGTRLTVT.

This sequence joins TRBV6-1 and TRBJ1-3; unclear D gene. Trimming took off 2 bases at V and 0 bases at J, with 8 bases between the two ends. Germline V lookup: CDR1 MNHNS, CDR2 SASEGT. CDR3 length equals 15 residues. The CDR3 is CASSEIGVSGNTIYF. CDR3 sequence (DNA): TGTGCCAGCAGTGAAATAGGAGTCTCTGGAAACACCATATATTTT.

This chain links TRBV2 with TRBJ2-3, with no clear D. CDR3 length: 11 residues. CDR1 SNHLY and CDR2 FYNNEI come from the germline V gene. Deletions cut 10 bases from V and 1 base from J, with 6 bases between. CDR3 bases: TGTGCCACCGGCCGCACAGATACGCAGTATTTT. The encoded protein is CATGRTDTQYF.

The chain joins TRBV5-6 to TRBJ2-7; either TRBD1 or TRBD2 may fit D (7 bases each). The CDR3 loop spans 17 amino acids. The V end was cut by 4 bases, the J end by 2 bases, with 22 bases between. Germline CDR1 and CDR2: SGHDT and YYEEEE. The CDR3 protein is CASSGLGGSLGPYEQYF. The DNA for the CDR3 is TGTGCCAGCAGCGGACTAGGGGGCTCGTTGGGCCCCTACGAGCAGTACTTC.

This clone was recorded once. The chain couples TRBV6-6 to TRBJ1-6; D gene unclear. The V gene's germline CDR1 is MNHNY and CDR2 SVGAGI (reference sequence). With 7 bases removed from V and 9 bases from J, the gap between germline ends came to 16 bases. The CDR3 has 14 residues. The CDR3 region is CASTLKTPGSPLHF. For the CDR3, the DNA is TGTGCCAGCACCCTCAAGACCCCGGGTTCACCCCTCCACTTT.

The chain combines TRBV6-6 with TRBJ1-2, with D maybe TRBD1 (5 bases). The germline gives CDR1 MNHNY, CDR2 SVGAGI (reference sequence). Trimming removed 5 bases at V and 3 bases at J, with 16 bases between. The CDR3 has 15 residues. The CDR3 spells CASSPLWGPDYGYTF. CDR3 DNA: TGTGCCAGCAGTCCCCTATGGGGCCCAGACTATGGCTACACCTTC.

This clone was seen only once. This sequence joins TRBV18 and TRBJ2-1; D remains ambiguous. From germline, CDR1 is KGHSH and CDR2 LQKENI. This CDR3 region has 15 residues. The V gene lost 2 bases and the J gene lost 0 bases, with 8 bases spanning the gap. The CDR3 coding sequence is TGTGCCAGCTCACCAACAGCTAACTCCTACAATGAGCAGTTCTTC. Encoded protein: CASSPTANSYNEQFF.

The V call is TRBV7-2, the J call TRBJ1-5; 7 nucleotides align to TRBD1. Looked up from germline, CDR1 is SGHTA and CDR2 is FQGNSA. The CDR3 has 13 residues. The V gene end was trimmed by 3 bases and the J gene end by 9 bases; junction bases not matched to a gene: 5. CDR3 amino acids: CASSFRQGRPQHF. The CDR3 nucleotides are TGTGCCAGCAGCTTCAGACAGGGACGGCCCCAGCATTTT.